The clone carrying this TCR beta chain was observed many times. Its cognate antigen is unknown. A universal primer site was incorporated via template switching, and the cDNA contained unique molecular identifiers. TCRdb fed the 5' RACE reads into MiXCR, producing one record per CDR3 protein. The sample yields just under 650,000 distinct CDR3 sequences, around 7.4% seen once. This CDR3 has 15 amino acids. Deletions cut 2 bases from V and 1 base from J, with 11 bases between. CDR1 is KGHDR and CDR2 is SFDVKD in the germline V gene. This record comes from a study of identical twins. Study-level points and caveats: Twins showed weaker excess sharing in their beta out-of-frame sequences. Abundant beta clonotypes from cord blood had fewer insertions, unlike memory repertoires, which showed none.

These data are also associated with another study on yellow fever vaccine responses in identical twins. That paper notes: Among the twins, the vaccine T cell response reportedly seemed partly convergent and partly personalized.

The TCR originated in a woman aged 18-29 years in good health. The chain carries TRBV24-1 and TRBJ2-7; D is perhaps TRBD1 or TRBD2 (5 bases each). The sample was PBMCs. The CDR3, as DNA: TGTGCCACCAGTGATTCCGGGACCTCGTCCTACGAGCAGTACTTC. Protein sequence: CATSDSGTSSYEQYF.